This T cell receptor beta chain emerged from a study of blood T cell repertoires in COVID-19. This CDR3 is built from 14 residues. The V gene's germline CDR1 is LGHDT and CDR2 YNNKEL (reference sequence). Generated by immunoSEQ multiplex PCR, the TCRdb table keeps only in-frame clones and is missing some. There are under 250,000 clones in the sample; nearly 95% occur only once, and over 0.65% lies in the top ten. This clone was found a few times. The junction shows a germline mismatch at one end, possibly a read error. Specimen: peripheral blood. This clonotype was sampled from a man aged 25 to 45 with COVID-19, enrolled during active disease. The chain combines TRBV3-1 (or the pseudogene TRBV3-2) with TRBJ1-2, with 7 bases that match TRBD1. The chain's CDR3 is CASSQGPWDSPKIF. CDR3 DNA sequence: TGTGCCAGCAGCCAAGGCCCCTGGGACAGCCCTAAAATATTC.